This T cell receptor (beta chain) was identified during a study of blood T cell repertoires in COVID-19. Study background: Samples representing acute and convalescent COVID-19 were sourced from the United States, Italy and Spain. The cDNA or gDNA used as material had been derived from T cells, B-cell-depleted T cells, or PBMCs.

Everyone who took part was roughly 18 to 89 years old, and they came from fewer than 25 US areas. The CDR3 is made up of 12 amino acids. Between the trimmed V and J ends, which lost 3 bases and 0 bases, there was a span of 3 bases. The method was immunoSEQ multiplex PCR; TCRdb's version includes in-frame clones alone and lacks a portion of them. The sample lists about 400,000 clones, 87% occurring once. V and J are TRBV12-3 or TRBV12-4 and TRBJ2-7; D unresolved. Sequencing was carried out using PBMCs or T cells enriched from blood (not recorded which). The receptor's source is a woman between 18 and 29 years old with acute COVID-19. This CDR3 reads CASSLASYEQYF. The CDR3 coding sequence is TGTGCCAGCAGTTTGGCCTCCTACGAGCAGTACTTC.